This TCR beta chain comes out of a study of cytomegalovirus exposure and HLA in healthy donors (dated by TCRdb to about 2017). Background for the entire study: An earlier analysis of several hundred of the donors reported approximately 300 Gb of sequence data and around 110 million unique TCR beta sequences from some 180 million T cells. An early release covering about 600 HLA-typed donors comprised about 300 gigabases of sequencing data and approximately 80 million unique TCR sequences. Among the roughly 410 genotyped donors, 81% belonged to the genetic ancestry cluster associated with self-reported Caucasian donors. The study aimed to test whether signatures of past pathogen exposure could be identified by cataloging public T cell receptors. The T cell repertoires of 666 subjects were profiled by immunosequencing and related to cytomegalovirus serostatus. In addition to the first cohort of 666 subjects, a separate validation cohort of approximately 130 different subjects was used. The study combined high-throughput TCR immunosequencing, statistical association of individual TCRs with disease status, and machine learning to predict cytomegalovirus infection status. A later analysis re-analyzed previously published TCR beta repertoires from roughly 630 donors and added high-resolution HLA genotyping to study TCR occurrence patterns. Rather than drawing on any new phenotypic data, the later analysis identified candidate immune exposures from TCR beta sequences and the way those sequences occurred across donors. In an earlier analysis of 587 of the donors, high-throughput TCR beta sequencing was used to judge whether each TCR beta V gene segment behaved as functional or pseudogenic. Donor age, sex, ethnicity and CMV serostatus were compiled alongside the repertoire data. Genome-wide SNP genotypes for about 55% of the roughly 670 donors were used in a later genetic analysis, which treated that subset as a discovery cohort. All discovery cohort repertoires had been generated on a single sequencing platform. Both class I and class II loci were covered by HLA typing, at four-digit resolution. Typing coverage varied by locus: roughly 629-630 donors for A, B, C, DRB1 and DQB1; roughly 560 for DQA1; about 600 for DPA1; roughly 450 for DPB1. Several DR-DQ haplotypes were treated as single units for association and clustering because of strong linkage in the cohort. Across around 400 genotyped donors of the cohort, an average of about 240,000 unique TCR beta nucleotide sequences per donor were sequenced, and about a sixth of those sequences were non-productive. The full study reports these points: V-gene and J-gene trimming of TCR beta chains was associated with a missense DCLRE1C variant in a later genetic analysis, and the association was replicated in an independent cohort. Correlated functional status among segregating V segments might reflect linkage disequilibrium, but an unknown experimental factor could not be ruled out. When HLA alleles, especially DR and DQ, strongly co-occurred, attributing TCR associations to individual alleles was difficult. Because HLA typing was missing for some donors at each locus, association tests included only the typed subset. CMV serostatus was the only immune exposure information available for the cohort. A cluster of highly shared sequence variants was judged likely to be a technical artifact of the sequencing pipeline. Several of the top co-occurrence clusters appeared to be linked to parvovirus B19, influenza, CMV and Epstein-Barr virus, according to a later analysis. A later analysis associated approximately 17,000 TCR beta sequences with specific HLA alleles at a false discovery rate of 0.05. An earlier analysis of around 540 of the donors showed that most TCR beta V segments appeared in productive rearrangements either about 90% or about 30% of the time, which broadly matched IMGT annotations. In a later analysis, HLA-associated TCR beta chains were found to be more clonally expanded and to have lower generation probabilities than equally common non-associated chains. In this cohort, only TCR beta chains were sequenced, and detectable features were limited by the absence of alpha or paired-chain data. Cytomegalovirus status was reported to be diagnosed by the classifier with high specificity and sensitivity in both the original and validation cohorts. Roughly uniform sequencing depth across donors was assumed in presence/absence analyses, although this assumption may not hold. According to the authors, the approach could potentially be generalized to other disease states and immunological phenotypes. Most TCR sequences were observed very rarely across donors, whereas some public TCRs were present in many individuals. Compared with the roughly 670-donor mean, donors in an Asian-associated ancestry cluster had fewer N-insertions in productive TCRs, according to a later genetic analysis. A further reported finding was that TCR beta sequences accurately predicted the HLA-A and HLA-B alleles for most subjects in the first cohort. A later analysis found that TCR association rates varied across HLA loci, with DRB1 alleles showing the most associated TCRs and HLA-C alleles the fewest. In the study, some 160 TCR beta chains were listed as associated with cytomegalovirus. In vitro tests confirmed that three of the cytomegalovirus-associated TCR beta chains recognize cytomegalovirus antigens. The earlier analysis of almost 600 of the donors excluded roughly 17 rarely observed V segments, including chromosome 9 orphons, because counts were too low. According to a later analysis, most CMV-associated TCR beta chains appeared to be HLA-restricted, and the HLA associations seemed to be driven largely by CMV exposure.

With respect to this clone: What antigen it recognizes has not been identified. Base qualities are missing; no much larger clone stands one base away.

Libraries were made using the immunoSEQ multiplex PCR assay. The multiplex PCR relied on a mix of 60 forward primers for TCR Vbeta segments and 13 reverse primers for TCR Jbeta segments. A multiplex PCR assay on genomic DNA amplified the CDR3 region of rearranged TCR beta genes. The Illumina HiSeq System was used to sequence the amplified TCR beta libraries as 87-base-pair reads. Per the authors' processing: A later analysis counted about 80 million unique TCR beta chains across the 690 or so repertoires, and some 11 million of these chains were shared by at least two donors. Raw reads were error-corrected and collapsed into unique sequences by a nearest-neighbor algorithm in which closely related sequences were merged to remove PCR and sequencing errors. To assign V, D and J gene segments, CDR3 sequences were aligned to IMGT reference sequences. For a sequence to be retained, at least a six-nucleotide match to both a V gene segment and a J gene segment was required. A rearrangement counted as productive if the CDR3 had no stop codons and remained in frame with V and J, and every other rearrangement counted as non-productive. Following IMGT convention, CDR3 was defined as the stretch from the second conserved V-encoded cysteine to the conserved J-encoded phenylalanine. In an earlier analysis of around 570 of the donors, sequences lacking an unambiguous match to a single V gene segment were excluded. An earlier analysis of approximately 590 of the donors called V segments functional above 56.7% productive rearrangements and segregating when the between-donor standard deviation exceeded 5%. To diagnose cytomegalovirus status from the catalog of TCR beta chain sequences, a statistical classification framework was built. In a later analysis, V and J genes were assigned by comparing TCR nucleotide sequences against IMGT/GENE-DB human TR gene sequences. The TCRdist pipeline was used in a later analysis to assign CDR3 sequences and most-parsimonious VDJ recombination scenarios. In a later analysis, each TCR beta chain was defined by its CDR3 amino acid sequence together with its V-gene family, and reads without a unique V-gene family were excluded. In a later analysis, 450 to 600 highly shared, low-generation-probability nucleotide sequences were removed to address suspected cross-contamination and a sequencing artifact. For each public chain, a later analysis derived a clonal expansion index from normalized ranks of inferred template counts within each repertoire. A later analysis computed generation probabilities with a VDJ recombination model fitted to out-of-frame rearrangements, and checked the results against IGoR. In a later analysis, hypergeometric tests were used to score TCR-TCR, TCR-HLA and TCR-CMV co-occurrence, with a repertoire-size bias correction applied to TCR pairs. False discovery rates were estimated in a later analysis by permuting HLA or CMV assignments 20 times. In a later analysis, co-occurring TCRs were grouped with DBSCAN, and TCRdist sequence similarity was added when clustering was performed within HLA-allele-positive subsets. Co-occurrence clustering excluded repertoires with fewer than 30,000 or more than 120,000 public chains, plus five with anomalous nucleotide sharing. Sourced from immuneACCESS, this table was stored by TCRdb with only in-frame sequences that have V and J called. A share of the clones is absent; for the studies checked, an unresolved V gene accounts for under half, and the remainder has no known explanation. D and trimming were read from the DNA, whereas the V and J calls and clone size are those reported in that table. Here the sample has 76,000 or so clones; 65% to 85% occur a single time. About 15% of the sample lies in the top ten.

The cohort comprised 550 to 700 healthy bone marrow donors. All cohort members were sampled while nominally healthy, although unrecorded immune exposures were likely present. The donor tested CMV seropositive and was one of the 289 seropositive cohort members. A peripheral blood sample was provided by each donor, and peripheral blood mononuclear cells were used for TCR beta sequencing. Genomic DNA extraction from the blood cell samples was performed with the Qiagen DNeasy Blood Extraction Kit. This TCR was recovered from a woman aged 40 to 49 in good health and CMV-seropositive. The sequenced sample was PBMCs.

In nucleotides, the sequence is TGTGCCAGCAGCGGAGGGACAGCGTACAATGAGCAGTTCTTC. It is translated as CASSGGTAYNEQFF. The sequence is built from TRBV9 and TRBJ2-1, with 7 middle bases fitting TRBD1. Per the germline V gene, SGDLS is the CDR1 and YYNGEE is the CDR2. The CDR3 holds 14 amino acids from the cysteine to the phenylalanine. Of all the DNA, just the CDR3 is kept, 42 bases in frame from base 1. V and J are trimmed by 3 bases and 4 bases, and the gene matches miss 4 bases of the junction. Reference TRBV9 and TRBJ2-1 genes cover what lies past the CDR3, so the full variable domain is DSGVTQTPKHLITATGQRVTLRCSPRSGDLSVYWYQQSLDQGLQFLIQYYNGEERAKGNILERFSAQQFPDLHSELNLSSLELGDSALYFCASSGGTAYNEQFFGPGTRLTVL.